This is a list of T cell receptor beta chains from one sample in a study of cytomegalovirus exposure and HLA in healthy donors. Assay used: immunoSEQ multiplex PCR; TCRdb lists only in-frame clones, some missing. The table has 150,000 to 200,000 clones, over 70% seen once. The specimen sequenced was PBMCs. These receptors came from a man in his forties in good health and CMV-seronegative. The CDR3 runs from the conserved cysteine through the conserved F or W. A D gene is named only where the DNA matches it firmly. Size is omitted from some rows. Given values are once, few, many or a class for expanded clones.

d_gene,v_gene,len,abundance,j_gene,CDR3nt,CDR3aa
NA,TRBV29-1,15,NA,TRBJ2-4,TGCAGCGTGCGTCGACAGGTACTAGCCAAAAACATTCAGTACTTC,CSVRRQVLAKNIQYF
NA,TRBV7-9,13,NA,TRBJ1-1,TGTGCCAGCAGCTTAGTGACGGGAACTGAAGCTTTCTTT,CASSLVTGTEAFF
NA,TRBV10-1,14,NA,TRBJ2-7,TGCGCCAGCAGTGAGGGGAGGTCCGTCCGCGAGCAGTACTTC,CASSEGRSVREQYF
TRBD1,TRBV27,18,NA,TRBJ1-5,TGTGCCAGCAGTCTCACTCCGGGACAGGGACTTCTTAATCAGCCCCAGCATTTT,CASSLTPGQGLLNQPQHF
NA,TRBV4-3,13,NA,TRBJ2-6,TGCGCCAGCCGAGCCTCTGGGGCCAACGTCCTGACTTTC,CASRASGANVLTF
TRBD1,TRBV4-1,19,NA,TRBJ2-7,TGCGCCAGCAGCCAAGATTCTAGTGGGACAGGGGCCAACTCCTACGAGCAGTACTTC,CASSQDSSGTGANSYEQYF
TRBD2,TRBV19,14,NA,TRBJ2-5,TGTGCCAGTAGCGAGACCTTAGCGGGAGAGACCCAGTACTTC,CASSETLAGETQYF
NA,TRBV7-3,15,NA,TRBJ2-7,TGTGCCAGCAGCTTTAGCGGAGGGAGCTCCTACGAGCAGTACTTC,CASSFSGGSSYEQYF
NA,TRBV5-4,16,NA,TRBJ2-3,TGTGCCAGCACCCTGGACGGGGGACCCCAGCGGGATACGCAGTATTTT,CASTLDGGPQRDTQYF
NA,TRBV19,16,NA,TRBJ2-3,TGTGCCAGTACCCCACAACCGAGGGGGAGCACAGATACGCAGTATTTT,CASTPQPRGSTDTQYF
TRBD1,TRBV6-5,13,NA,TRBJ1-2,TGTGCCAGCAGTTCAGGGGGCGGCTATGGCTACACCTTC,CASSSGGGYGYTF
NA,TRBV29-1,12,few,TRBJ1-1,TGCAGCCTAGGCAGGGGCCGGACTGAAGCTTTCTTT,CSLGRGRTEAFF
NA,TRBV7-9,14,NA,TRBJ1-4,TGTGCCAGCAGCTTAGGGGGAGGGAACGAAAAACTGTTTTTT,CASSLGGGNEKLFF
TRBD1,TRBV7-8,15,NA,TRBJ1-6,TGTGCCAGCAGCTTAGGTGGGACAGATAATTCACCCCTCCACTTT,CASSLGGTDNSPLHF
NA,TRBV2,12,NA,TRBJ2-3,TGTGCCAGCGGTAGCACCACAGATACGCAGTATTTT,CASGSTTDTQYF
NA,TRBV18,15,NA,TRBJ1-5,TGTGCCAGCTCAGCAAGGACAGTTAGCAATCAGCCCCAGCATTTT,CASSARTVSNQPQHF
TRBD1,TRBV7-2,14,NA,TRBJ2-5,TGTGCCAGCAGCTTCCGAACAGGGGGGGAGACCCAGTACTTC,CASSFRTGGETQYF
NA,TRBV7-9,17,NA,TRBJ2-1,TGTGCCAGCAGTTTACCCGACAGACTGAGCTCCTACAATGAGCAGTTCTTC,CASSLPDRLSSYNEQFF
TRBD1,TRBV11-3,15,NA,TRBJ2-2,TGTGCCAGCAGCACCCGACAGGGGGTCACCGGGGAGCTGTTTTTT,CASSTRQGVTGELFF
TRBD1,TRBV4-1,16,NA,TRBJ2-7,TGCGCCAGCAGGCCCGCCCCGGGACAGAGCTCCTACGAGCAGTACTTC,CASRPAPGQSSYEQYF
NA,TRBV19,14,NA,TRBJ1-4,TGTGCCACCCGAAGCACGGGGGTAGGGGAAAAACTGTTTTTT,CATRSTGVGEKLFF
NA,TRBV7-9,14,once,TRBJ1-6,TGTGCCAGCAGCCTTCTACAGGGTAATTCACCCCTCCACTTT,CASSLLQGNSPLHF